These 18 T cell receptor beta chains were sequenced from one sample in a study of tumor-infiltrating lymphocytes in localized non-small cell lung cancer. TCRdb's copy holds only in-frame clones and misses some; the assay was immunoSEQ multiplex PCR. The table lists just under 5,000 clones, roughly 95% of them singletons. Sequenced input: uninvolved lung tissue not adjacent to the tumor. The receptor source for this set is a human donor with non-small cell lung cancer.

Here the CDR3 reads CASSTDPGGRSGNTIYF. CDR3 bases: TGTGCCAGTAGTACAGACCCAGGGGGCCGCTCTGGAAACACCATATATTTT. The chain joins TRBV19 to TRBJ1-3, with 8 bases lining up with TRBD1. V lost 4 bases, J lost 0 bases, and 8 bases stayed unmatched. The CDR3 loop spans 17 amino acids. Germline V lookup: CDR1 LNHDA, CDR2 SQIVND (reference sequence).

This chain's CDR3 is CASSTGYAGELFF. The CDR3 nucleotides read TGTGCCAGCAGCACAGGGTATGCCGGGGAGCTGTTTTTT. V and J are TRBV7-3 and TRBJ2-2; maybe TRBD1 (6 bases). Germline V gene data show CDR1 as SGHTA and CDR2 as FQGTGA. V lost 5 bases and J 6 bases, leaving 10 bases between the germline ends. The CDR3 consists of 13 residues.

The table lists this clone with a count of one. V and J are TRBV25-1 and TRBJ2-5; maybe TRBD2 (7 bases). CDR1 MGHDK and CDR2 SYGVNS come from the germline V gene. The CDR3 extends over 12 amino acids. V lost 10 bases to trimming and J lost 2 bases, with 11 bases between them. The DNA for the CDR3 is TGTGCCACAGGGAGGGGGCAAGAGACCCAGTACTTC. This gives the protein CATGRGQETQYF.

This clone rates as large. The CDR3 loop is CASSGGTYINYGYTF. CDR3 coding DNA: TGCGCCAGCAGCGGAGGGACCTATATCAACTATGGCTACACCTTC. The J gene is TRBJ1-2, the V gene TRBV5-1; a possible D gene is TRBD1 (5 bases). The germline CDR1 and CDR2 sequences are SGHRS and YFSETQ. Trimming removed 4 bases at V and 2 bases at J, with 15 bases between. The CDR3 length is 15 residues.

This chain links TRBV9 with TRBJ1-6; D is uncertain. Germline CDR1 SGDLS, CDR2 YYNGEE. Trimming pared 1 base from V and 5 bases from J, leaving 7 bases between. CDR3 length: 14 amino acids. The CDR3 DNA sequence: TGTGCCAGCAGCGTAAGTACAGATAATTCACCCCTCCACTTT. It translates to CASSVSTDNSPLHF.

CDR3: CASSFSGDTQYF. Written as DNA, the CDR3 is TGTGCCAGCAGTTTTTCGGGAGATACGCAGTATTTT. The chain combines TRBV6-5 with TRBJ2-3; D call uncertain. Germline loops: CDR1 MNHEY, CDR2 SVGAGI. The V and J ends lost 4 bases and 5 bases respectively, with 7 bases between them. CDR3 length: 12 amino acids.

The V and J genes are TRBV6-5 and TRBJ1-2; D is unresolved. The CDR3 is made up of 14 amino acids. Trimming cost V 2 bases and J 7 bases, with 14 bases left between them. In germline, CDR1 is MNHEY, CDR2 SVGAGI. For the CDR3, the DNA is TGTGCCAGCAGTTACAGGTCACTTACGGCTGGCTACACCTTC. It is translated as CASSYRSLTAGYTF.

The CDR3 reads CASSHGTGWNTEAFF. In nucleotides, the CDR3 is TGTGCCAGCAGCCATGGGACAGGGTGGAACACTGAAGCTTTCTTT. The chain links TRBV14 to TRBJ1-1; 9 bases fit TRBD1. With V trimmed by 3 bases and J by 1 base, 3 bases remained unmatched. Germline V gene lookup returns CDR1 SGHDN and CDR2 FVKESK. This CDR3 spans 15 amino acids.

As DNA, the CDR3 is TGTGCCAGCAGCTTAGGTTTAGCGGGGCTGGAGACCCAGTACTTC. This encodes CASSLGLAGLETQYF. The chain carries TRBV7-2 and TRBJ2-5; 8 bases agree with TRBD2. Germline assignment: CDR1 SGHTA and CDR2 FQGNSA. The CDR3 covers 15 residues. V lost 1 base, J lost 5 bases, and 6 bases stayed unmatched.

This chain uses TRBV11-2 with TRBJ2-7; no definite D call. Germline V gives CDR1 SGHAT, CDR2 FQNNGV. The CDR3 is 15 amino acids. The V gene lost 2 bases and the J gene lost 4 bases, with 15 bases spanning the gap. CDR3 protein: CASSLFRSALYEQYF. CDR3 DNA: TGTGCCAGCAGCTTATTTCGTTCAGCCCTATACGAGCAGTACTTC.

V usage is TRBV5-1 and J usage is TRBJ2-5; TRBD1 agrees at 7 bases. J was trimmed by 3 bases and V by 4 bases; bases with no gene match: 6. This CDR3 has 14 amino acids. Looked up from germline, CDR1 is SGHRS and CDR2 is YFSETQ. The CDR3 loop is CASSDSQGKETQYF. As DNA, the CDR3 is TGCGCCAGCAGCGACTCACAGGGGAAAGAGACCCAGTACTTC.

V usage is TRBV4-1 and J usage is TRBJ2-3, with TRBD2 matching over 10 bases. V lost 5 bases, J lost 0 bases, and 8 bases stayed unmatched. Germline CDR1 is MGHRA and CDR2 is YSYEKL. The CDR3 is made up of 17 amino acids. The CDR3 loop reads CASSGLAGVVSTDTQYF. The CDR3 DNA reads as TGCGCCAGCAGCGGGCTAGCGGGAGTAGTCAGCACAGATACGCAGTATTTT.

CDR3 nucleotides: TGTGCCAGCAGCGTAGATGGCGAGAACACTGAAGCTTTCTTT. Protein: CASSVDGENTEAFF. The rearrangement links TRBV9 to TRBJ1-1; D is unresolved. The germline gives CDR1 SGDLS, CDR2 YYNGEE. The CDR3 is 14 residues long. Trimming shortened V by 0 bases and J by 1 base, and 7 bases separated the two germline ends.

Here the CDR3 DNA reads TGCGCCAGCAGCCAAGATGAATCGGCGAGGAGCTACACCTTC. This encodes CASSQDESARSYTF. J is TRBJ1-2 and V is TRBV4-1; D is undetermined. The CDR3 contains 14 residues. Per the germline V gene, CDR1 is MGHRA and CDR2 is YSYEKL. Trimming removed 0 bases from V and 9 bases from J, with 14 bases in between.

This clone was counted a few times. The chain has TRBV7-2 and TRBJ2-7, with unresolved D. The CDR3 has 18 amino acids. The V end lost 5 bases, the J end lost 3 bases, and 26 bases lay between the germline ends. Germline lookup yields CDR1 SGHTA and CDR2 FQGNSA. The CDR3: CASSGGVVSAVLYYEQYF. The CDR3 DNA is TGTGCCAGCAGCGGTGGGGTCGTCAGCGCCGTCCTCTACTACGAGCAGTACTTC.

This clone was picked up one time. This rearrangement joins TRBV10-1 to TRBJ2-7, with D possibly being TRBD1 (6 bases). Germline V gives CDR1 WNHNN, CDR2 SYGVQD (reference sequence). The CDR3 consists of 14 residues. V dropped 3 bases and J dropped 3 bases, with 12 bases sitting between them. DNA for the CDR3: TGCGCCAGCAGTGACAGGGGTCAGGGCTACGAGCAGTACTTC. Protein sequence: CASSDRGQGYEQYF.

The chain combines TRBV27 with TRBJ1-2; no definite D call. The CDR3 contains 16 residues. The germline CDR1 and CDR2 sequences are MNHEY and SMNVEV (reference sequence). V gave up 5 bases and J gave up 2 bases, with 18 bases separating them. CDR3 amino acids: CASSIRSGSYNYGYTF. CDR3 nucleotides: TGTGCCAGCAGTATCCGTTCCGGTTCGTACAACTATGGCTACACCTTC.

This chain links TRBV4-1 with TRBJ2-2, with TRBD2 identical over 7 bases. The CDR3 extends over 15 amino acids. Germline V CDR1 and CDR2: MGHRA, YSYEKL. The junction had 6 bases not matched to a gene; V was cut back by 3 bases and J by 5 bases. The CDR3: CASSQPTGGTGELFF. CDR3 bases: TGCGCCAGCAGCCAGCCAACGGGGGGAACCGGGGAGCTGTTTTTT.